One and the same sample provided the 22 T cell receptor beta chains below, sequenced in a study of resident and recirculating memory T cells in vitiligo. This table comes from immunoSEQ multiplex PCR, and its TCRdb copy is limited to in-frame clones, with some not included. This table has tens of thousands of clones, about 90% appearing once. The sequenced sample consisted of blood. All receptors derive from a male donor with vitiligo.

The chain employs TRBV7-9 and TRBJ1-2; D ambiguous. In germline, CDR1 is SEHNR, CDR2 FQNEAQ (reference sequence). CDR3 length equals 14 residues. Trimming removed 3 bases at V and 8 bases at J, with 16 bases between. Here the CDR3 DNA reads TGTGCCAGCAGCTTTCGGGAGGCGACGAAGGGCTACACCTTC. This encodes CASSFREATKGYTF.

The V and J genes are TRBV28 and TRBJ1-2; D unresolved. Trimming removed 6 bases from V and 0 bases from J, with 20 bases in between. Per germline, CDR1 MDHEN and CDR2 SYDVKM. The CDR3 totals 17 residues. This chain's CDR3 is CASSDHKAGTTNYGYTF. The CDR3 DNA sequence: TGTGCCAGCAGCGACCACAAGGCGGGAACCACTAACTATGGCTACACCTTC.

This chain connects TRBV6-5 to TRBJ2-5, with 8 bases that match TRBD2. Germline V gene lookup returns CDR1 MNHEY and CDR2 SVGAGI. CDR3 length: 15 residues. Trimming took 6 bases from V and 6 from J; bases not matched to a gene: 12. The CDR3 DNA is TGTGCCAGCAGACTCCTAGCGGGTGATGGAAAGACCCAGTACTTC. As protein: CASRLLAGDGKTQYF.

As DNA, the CDR3 is TGTGCCACCTGGGGGGGCTCCTACGAGCAGTACTTC. Its protein is CATWGGSYEQYF. The chain is built from TRBV6-5 and TRBJ2-7; TRBD2 agrees at 7 bases. V was clipped by 10 bases and J by 0 bases; unmatched bases: 3. Germline CDR1 MNHEY, CDR2 SVGAGI. The CDR3 spans 12 residues.

The V call is TRBV28, the J call TRBJ2-2, with D unresolved. V lost 6 bases and J lost 7, with 9 bases in between. Germline V lookup: CDR1 MDHEN, CDR2 SYDVKM. CDR3 length: 12 amino acids. CDR3 DNA sequence: TGTGCCAGCAGCCCCCGGGTCGGGGAGCTGTTTTTT. Amino acids: CASSPRVGELFF.

This clone occurred once. This rearrangement joins TRBV28 to TRBJ2-1, with 14 nucleotides matching TRBD2. Germline CDR1 is MDHEN and CDR2 is SYDVKM. The CDR3 consists of 15 residues. J gave up 9 bases and V 5 bases, and 6 bases lay outside the gene matches. CDR3 in amino acids: CASSLGTSGRVEQFF. CDR3 DNA: TGTGCCAGCAGTCTCGGGACTAGCGGGAGAGTTGAGCAGTTCTTC.

In its sample, this clone was seen a few times. This specimen includes other DNA sequences encoding the same CDR3. This rearrangement joins TRBV6-4 to TRBJ2-1, with 7 bases aligning to TRBD2. The germline gives CDR1 MRHNA, CDR2 SNTAGT. V lost 4 bases, J lost 2 bases, and 2 bases stayed unmatched. The CDR3 totals 14 residues. In DNA, the CDR3 is TGTGCCAGCAGTGTGCGGGGGACCTACAATGAGCAGTTCTTC. It codes for CASSVRGTYNEQFF.

This clone has a single count. The gene calls are TRBV30 and TRBJ2-5, with 10 bases lining up with TRBD1. Trimming at V came to 0 bases and at J to 4 bases, leaving 5 bases not matched to a gene. Per germline, CDR1 GTSNPN and CDR2 SVGIG (reference sequence). This CDR3 is 15 amino acids long. CDR3 loop: CAWSVGTGAGETQYF. The CDR3 coding sequence is TGTGCCTGGAGTGTAGGGACAGGGGCCGGAGAGACCCAGTACTTC.

V gene TRBV9 combines with J gene TRBJ1-1; no reliable D call. The germline V gene has CDR1 SGDLS and CDR2 YYNGEE. The V gene lost 0 bases and the J gene lost 3 bases, with 15 bases spanning the gap. The CDR3 is 16 amino acids. The CDR3 DNA reads as TGTGCCAGCAGCGTAGCTACCTTGGGCACCCACACTGAAGCTTTCTTT. Translated, it gives CASSVATLGTHTEAFF.

The rearrangement joins TRBV30 to TRBJ1-1, with no clear D. Germline CDR1 reads GTSNPN; CDR2 reads SVGIG (reference sequence). V lost 0 bases and J lost 6, with 5 bases in between. This CDR3 has 11 amino acids. The chain's CDR3 is CAWSVGAEAFF. The CDR3 nucleotides read TGTGCCTGGAGTGTGGGAGCTGAAGCTTTCTTT.

The J gene is TRBJ2-5, the V gene TRBV27, with 11 bases identical to TRBD2. Germline V gene lookup returns CDR1 MNHEY and CDR2 SMNVEV (reference sequence). V trimming: 5 bases; J trimming: 2 bases; junction bases outside the gene matches: 4. The CDR3 sequence is 15 residues long. The CDR3 loop reads CASSPGLAVQETQYF. CDR3 in DNA: TGTGCCAGCAGTCCGGGACTAGCGGTTCAAGAGACCCAGTACTTC.

The V and J genes are TRBV4-3 and TRBJ1-2; D is undetermined. Germline CDR1 reads LGHNA; CDR2 reads YSLEER. The CDR3 spans 13 residues. Deletions cut 0 bases from V and 6 bases from J, with 8 bases between. CDR3 amino acids: CASSQDNTDGYTF. The CDR3 bases are TGCGCCAGCAGCCAAGATAACACCGATGGCTACACCTTC.

This rearrangement joins TRBV4-2 to TRBJ1-1, with a tentative D call TRBD1 (6 bases). V was trimmed by 4 bases and J by 0 bases, leaving 12 bases between them. CDR3 length: 15 amino acids. Germline V gives CDR1 LGHNA, CDR2 YNFKEQ. The chain's CDR3 is CASSRGTNMNTEAFF. The CDR3 DNA reads TGTGCCAGCAGCCGAGGGACAAACATGAACACTGAAGCTTTCTTT.

The chain links TRBV14 to TRBJ2-7; the D is unclear. The V gene lost 0 bases and the J gene lost 0 bases, with 15 bases spanning the gap. CDR1 is SGHDN and CDR2 is FVKESK in the germline V gene. The CDR3 consists of 17 residues. CDR3 region: CASSQDLSPGYSYEQYF. DNA of the CDR3: TGTGCCAGCAGCCAAGATCTGTCCCCAGGTTACTCCTACGAGCAGTACTTC.

This clone has more than one count but fewer than ten. This sequence joins TRBV6-4 and TRBJ2-1; tentative D call: TRBD1 (6 bases). With 2 bases removed from V and 5 bases from J, the gap between germline ends came to 7 bases. The CDR3 is 13 residues long. Germline values: CDR1 MRHNA, CDR2 SNTAGT. The CDR3 sequence is CASSDRDNNEQFF. For the CDR3, the DNA is TGTGCCAGCAGTGACCGGGACAACAATGAGCAGTTCTTC.

The chain uses TRBV10-1 and TRBJ2-3, with D possibly matching TRBD2 (6 bases). Trimming stripped 2 bases from V and 3 bases from J, with 12 bases between. The length of the CDR3 is 15 residues. Germline V lookup: CDR1 WNHNN, CDR2 SYGVQD (reference sequence). CDR3 in amino acids: CASSEAGTPTDTQYF. CDR3 bases: TGCGCCAGCAGTGAGGCTGGGACTCCAACAGATACGCAGTATTTT.

The V call is TRBV6-5, the J call TRBJ2-1; a possible D gene is TRBD2 (6 bases). The CDR3 runs to 14 residues. Trimming shortened V by 7 bases and J by 4 bases, and 14 bases separated the two germline ends. Looked up from germline, CDR1 is MNHEY and CDR2 is SVGAGI. The CDR3 spells CASTAGLPYNEQFF. The CDR3 nucleotides are TGTGCCAGCACCGCGGGACTCCCATACAATGAGCAGTTCTTC.

V is TRBV5-1 and J is TRBJ1-3, with a tentative D call TRBD1 (5 bases). Germline CDR1 SGHRS, CDR2 YFSETQ. Trimming left V 7 bases short and J 0 bases short, with 11 bases between. The CDR3 has 14 amino acids. The DNA for the CDR3 is TGCGCCAGCCGGGGGGGGAGCTCTGGAAACACCATATATTTT. It specifies CASRGGSSGNTIYF.

V and J are TRBV15 and TRBJ2-7, with a possible D match to TRBD1 (6 bases). Germline CDR1 LNHNV, CDR2 YYDKDF (reference sequence). Trimming cost V 5 bases and J 7 bases, with 27 bases left between them. This CDR3 is built from 17 residues. The CDR3 DNA is TGTGCCACCAGCTCCAGTAAGGGATGGGGGCATGTGTGGGAGCAGTACTTC. Translation: CATSSSKGWGHVWEQYF.

This clone has only one observation. This chain links TRBV18 with TRBJ1-4; no reliable D call. Germline V gene sequence: CDR1 KGHSH, CDR2 LQKENI. The CDR3 extends over 13 amino acids. V gave up 3 bases and J gave up 6 bases, with 8 bases separating them. The CDR3 reads CASSPIVDEKLFF. The CDR3 DNA is TGTGCCAGCTCACCGATCGTAGATGAAAAACTGTTTTTT.

This clone is a singleton in its sample. The CDR3 DNA is TGTGCCAGCAGCCAAGACTGGGCTAAAGAGACCCAGTACTTC. As protein: CASSQDWAKETQYF. The chain combines TRBV14 with TRBJ2-5; the D is unclear. The CDR3 is 14 amino acids. Trimming stripped 0 bases from V and 3 bases from J, with 8 bases between. Germline CDR1 reads SGHDN; CDR2 reads FVKESK.

The chain has TRBV5-6 and TRBJ1-1, with D possibly being TRBD1 (5 bases). V was clipped by 0 bases and J by 5 bases, with 11 bases between them. CDR3 size: 14 residues. Germline values: CDR1 SGHDT, CDR2 YYEEEE. CDR3 bases: TGTGCCAGCAGCTTGGACCCCGGGGGAACTGAAGCTTTCTTT. Protein: CASSLDPGGTEAFF.